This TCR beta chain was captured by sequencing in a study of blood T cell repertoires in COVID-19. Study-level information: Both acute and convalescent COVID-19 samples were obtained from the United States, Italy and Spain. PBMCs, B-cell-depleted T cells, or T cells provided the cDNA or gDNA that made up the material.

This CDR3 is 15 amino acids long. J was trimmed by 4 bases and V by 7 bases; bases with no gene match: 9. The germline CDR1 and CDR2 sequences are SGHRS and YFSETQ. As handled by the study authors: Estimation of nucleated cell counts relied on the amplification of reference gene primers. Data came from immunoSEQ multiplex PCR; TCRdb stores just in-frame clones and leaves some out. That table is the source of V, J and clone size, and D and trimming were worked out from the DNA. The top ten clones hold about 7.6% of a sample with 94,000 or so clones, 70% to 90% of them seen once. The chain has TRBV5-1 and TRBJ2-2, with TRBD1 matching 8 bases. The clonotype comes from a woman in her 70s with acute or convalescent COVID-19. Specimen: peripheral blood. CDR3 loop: CASQIRTGTTGELFF. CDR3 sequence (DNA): TGCGCCAGCCAAATCCGGACAGGGACCACCGGGGAGCTGTTTTTT.